This TCR beta chain originates from a study of identical twins. Points from the study as a whole: Memory repertoires lacked the insertion deficit that abundant cord blood beta clonotypes showed.

The germline V gene has CDR1 MGHDK and CDR2 SYGVNS. V was pared by 6 bases and J by 9 bases, with 13 bases of the junction left unmatched. CDR3 length equals 15 residues. TCRdb reprocessed the 5' RACE reads via MiXCR and lists one record per CDR3 protein. The table shows around 280,000 distinct CDR3 sequences, with approximately 8% occurring only once. This clonotype has a handful of counts. The antigen is unknown. These data also featured in a second study, about yellow fever vaccine responses in identical twins.

Sequencing was carried out using memory (CD45RO+) T cells sorted from blood. The chain employs TRBV25-1 and TRBJ2-1; 8 nucleotides line up with TRBD2. This clonotype originated in a woman aged 18 to 35 in good health. The CDR3 spells CASRAWAGAGGEQFF. In DNA form, the CDR3 reads TGTGCCAGCAGGGCCTGGGCGGGGGCGGGGGGTGAGCAGTTCTTC.